This T cell receptor (beta chain) was sequenced for a study of T cell repertoires in cytomegalovirus infection. TCRdb independently ran MiXCR on the reads; one entry per CDR3 protein. The sample carries about 190,000 distinct CDR3 sequences, roughly 28% recorded once. The CDR3 sequence is 12 residues long. V gave up 0 bases and J gave up 9 bases, with 9 bases separating them. Germline CDR1 reads DFQATT; CDR2 reads SNEGSKA (reference sequence). This clonotype was picked up a small number of times. The chain carries TRBV20-1 and TRBJ2-1; D not certain. Material: PBMCs. The TCR sequence derives from a human donor in good health (CMV status not recorded). Some clones in this sample may be carry-over from other donors' samples. The CDR3 sequence is CSAREPPAEQFF. The CDR3 nucleotides read TGCAGTGCTAGAGAACCGCCCGCTGAGCAGTTCTTC.